A selection of T cell receptor beta chains follows, all from one sample in a study of T cells after yellow fever vaccination. TCRdb reanalysed the 5' RACE reads using MiXCR and keeps one entry per CDR3 protein. The data contain about 580,000 distinct CDR3 sequences, less than 20% of them singletons. The source material was PBMCs, sampled more than 4 days after the first yellow fever vaccination. The receptor set was obtained from a man aged 18 to 30 who received the YFV17D yellow fever vaccine. Each CDR3 is given without its conserved first and last residue. The D gene is left open where the match is weak.

d_call	j_call	v_call	cdr3_aa
-	TRBJ1-6	TRBV18	ASSTGTATNNSPLH
-	TRBJ2-7	TRBV3-1	ASSPFLGPYYEQY
TRBD1	TRBJ1-5	TRBV20-1	SARQMTGFDQPQH
-	TRBJ1-2	TRBV12-3/TRBV12-4	ASSLPTRDGYT
-	TRBJ1-3	TRBV6-5	ASSYRISGNTIY
TRBD2	TRBJ2-1	TRBV5-1	ASYPIAGGGYNEQF
-	TRBJ2-3	TRBV4-1	ASSQPSTGTSQY
-	TRBJ2-1	TRBV2	ASSEWAGPRNEQF
TRBD1	TRBJ1-5	TRBV15	ATSRSKGQVNQPQH
-	TRBJ2-1	TRBV12-3/TRBV12-4	ASSSNEQF
TRBD1	TRBJ1-2	TRBV7-9	ASSSAGTDYT
-	TRBJ1-5	TRBV6-5	ASGGLHQPQH
TRBD1	TRBJ2-5	TRBV4-3	ASSQEGPPTGGWETQY
TRBD1	TRBJ2-2	TRBV12-3/TRBV12-4	ASSPQGTGVGELF
-	TRBJ2-5	TRBV29-1	SVFRDTYQETQY
TRBD1	TRBJ2-5	TRBV5-1	ASSLGRQGEETQY
-	TRBJ2-5	TRBV6-2/TRBV6-3	ASSYLTDQETQY
-	TRBJ1-5	TRBV19	ASSITPSPTQPQH
-	TRBJ2-7	TRBV3-1	ASSQDTRGNSYEQY
-	TRBJ1-1	TRBV20-1	SARRASTTEAF
-	TRBJ2-2	TRBV5-1	ASSWLDRNTGELF
-	TRBJ1-1	TRBV5-1	ASTGWGNTEAF
-	TRBJ2-3	TRBV21-1	ASSKEILQGRRDTQY
-	TRBJ2-4	TRBV6-5	ASSYSGSSKNIQY
TRBD1	TRBJ2-6	TRBV6-5	ASSYRDRVRSGANVLT
-	TRBJ2-1	TRBV7-8	ASSTRTLRNEQF
-	TRBJ2-3	TRBV4-2	ASSHGSRGTDTQY
-	TRBJ1-5	TRBV7-2	ASSLVPQTMGQPQH
-	TRBJ1-2	TRBV19	ASHRNYGYT
-	TRBJ2-5	TRBV5-1	ASSLAMAAQETQY
-	TRBJ1-3	TRBV5-1	ASSPSRAAIGSGNTIY
TRBD1	TRBJ2-3	TRBV13	ASSSRDRVKDTQY
TRBD2	TRBJ2-3	TRBV6-1	ASSARTSGGTRDTQY
-	TRBJ1-4	TRBV7-9	ASSLIIAQKLF
-	TRBJ2-3	TRBV5-1	ASSTTLGLTDTQY
-	TRBJ2-7	TRBV7-6	ASSLVAGRAYEQY
TRBD2	TRBJ2-1	TRBV18	ASSLAGGKIEQF
TRBD1	TRBJ2-7	TRBV2	ASSEGDRGEQY
TRBD1	TRBJ1-5	TRBV23-1	ASSPQGASSNQPQH
TRBD2	TRBJ2-1	TRBV7-2	ASSPSAGESYNEQF
TRBD1	TRBJ2-1	TRBV15	ATSRPDRGVYNEQF
-	TRBJ2-1	TRBV12-3/TRBV12-4	ASVLSVYNEQF
-	TRBJ1-3	TRBV4-2	ASSQDAFGILGNTIY
-	TRBJ1-2	TRBV19	ASTGQDYGYT
-	TRBJ1-1	TRBV5-1	ASSQTGPNTEAF
TRBD2	TRBJ2-7	TRBV20-1	SAARGGQY
TRBD1	TRBJ2-2	TRBV12-3/TRBV12-4	ASSEGQGDTGELF
TRBD2	TRBJ2-5	TRBV20-1	SARDSGGVHETQY
-	TRBJ1-4	TRBV29-1	SAAARTPNEKLF
-	TRBJ2-5	TRBV3-1	ASSQVGTPGRETQY
TRBD1	TRBJ1-2	TRBV5-4	ASSSRDRYSHGYT
TRBD1	TRBJ1-2	TRBV6-1	ASTRTGGEYGYT
TRBD2	TRBJ2-3	TRBV11-2	ASSLVLRASGATDTQY